The present entry profiles one T cell receptor beta chain with its context. The antigen is not known. This CDR3 has 14 residues. Germline CDR1 and CDR2: DFQATT and SNEGSKA (reference sequence). The sample originates from a study of blood T cells in healthy people across ages. General study results and limits: PBMCs that were unsorted prevented a conclusive naive versus antigen-experienced comparison. Among T cells, TCR beta diversity per million cells dropped roughly linearly as age rose.

Per sample, a minimum of 7 million PBMCs were isolated. Then a second PCR, running about 6 to 12 cycles, was carried out with a sample-barcoded 5' primer and a J-beta primer mix. TCRdb independently ran MiXCR on the 5' RACE reads; one entry per CDR3 protein. The sample contains approximately 800,000 distinct CDR3 sequences, 58% of which appear only once. The sample comprised blood. The chain employs TRBV20-1 and TRBJ2-7; TRBD2 might be the D (6 bases). The sequence derives from a man aged 30 to 45 in good health. The CDR3 coding sequence is TGCAGCGCTCAGCTCGGGACTGGATCCTACGAGCAGTACTTC. This sequence encodes CSAQLGTGSYEQYF.